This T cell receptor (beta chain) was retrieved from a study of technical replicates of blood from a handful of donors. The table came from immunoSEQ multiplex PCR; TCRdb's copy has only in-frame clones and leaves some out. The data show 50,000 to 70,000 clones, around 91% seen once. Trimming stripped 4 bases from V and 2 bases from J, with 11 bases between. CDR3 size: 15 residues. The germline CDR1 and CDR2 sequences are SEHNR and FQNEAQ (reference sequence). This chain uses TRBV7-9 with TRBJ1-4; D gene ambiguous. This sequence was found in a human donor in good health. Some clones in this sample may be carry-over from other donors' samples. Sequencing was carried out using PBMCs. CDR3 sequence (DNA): TGTGCCAGCAGCTCGCGGGCCGACACTAATGAAAAACTGTTTTTT. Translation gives CASSSRADTNEKLFF.